Below are 23 T cell receptor beta chains sequenced from a single sample in a study of post-analysis software for immune sequencing data. Study-level findings and limits: A few TRBV segments were significantly more frequent in patients than in controls. TRBV5-6, TRBV5-1 and TRBV20-1 were among these segments.

These TCRs' antigens remain unknown. The library was made from cDNA and included unique molecular identifiers. Using its own MiXCR run on the PCR reads, TCRdb lists one record per CDR3 protein. The sample has roughly 870,000 distinct CDR3 sequences; around 53% are singletons. Sequenced: blood. Receptors were obtained from a girl between 5 and 17 years old with multiple sclerosis.

The rearrangement uses TRBV25-1 and TRBJ2-1; possible D gene TRBD1, 5 bases. With 4 bases removed from V and 8 bases from J, the gap between germline ends came to 9 bases. The germline gives CDR1 MGHDK, CDR2 SYGVNS. The CDR3 length is 12 residues. The DNA for the CDR3 is TGTGCCAGCAGTGGGACATTCGATGAGCAGTTCTTC. This translates into CASSGTFDEQFF.

The rearrangement links TRBV7-9 to TRBJ2-5, with D uncertain. Trimming removed 6 bases at V and 5 bases at J, with 10 bases between. Germline V gives CDR1 SEHNR, CDR2 FQNEAQ (reference sequence). The CDR3 covers 12 residues. CDR3 nucleotide sequence: TGTGCCAGCAGTTGGGTCATGGAGACCCAGTACTTC. Residues: CASSWVMETQYF.

V usage is TRBV11-2 and J usage is TRBJ1-2; D is perhaps TRBD1 (5 bases). This CDR3 is 16 amino acids long. Germline V gene lookup returns CDR1 SGHAT and CDR2 FQNNGV. V was clipped by 5 bases and J by 7 bases, with 23 bases between them. In DNA, the CDR3 is TGTGCCAGCAGCCTGGAGAGGATCAGGGAGACTCGTGGCTACACCTTC. Its translation is CASSLERIRETRGYTF.

There are a few counts of this clonotype. CDR3 nucleotides: TGTGCCAGCAGCTGGACTAGCGAGTCTACGCAGTATTTT. Amino acids: CASSWTSESTQYF. V gene TRBV5-5 combines with J gene TRBJ2-3; 9 bases are a match to TRBD2. In germline, CDR1 is SGHKS, CDR2 YYEKEE (reference sequence). V lost 3 bases to trimming and J lost 8 bases; unmatched junction nucleotides: 4. The CDR3 has 13 amino acids.

This clonotype was found once. V and J are TRBV20-1 and TRBJ2-3; D not certain. From germline, CDR1 is DFQATT and CDR2 SNEGSKA (reference sequence). The CDR3 is made up of 14 amino acids. Trimming shortened V by 2 bases and J by 0 bases, and 9 bases separated the two germline ends. The CDR3 sequence: CSARRSPSTDTQYF. The CDR3 DNA reads TGCAGTGCTAGAAGAAGCCCCAGCACAGATACGCAGTATTTT.

The chain has TRBV5-1 and TRBJ2-3; the D is unclear. The CDR3 is 14 residues long. The germline V and J ends were trimmed by 4 bases and 0 bases, with 9 bases remaining between them. Germline V gives CDR1 SGHRS, CDR2 YFSETQ. The CDR3 loop is CASSPAASTDTQYF. The CDR3 region has the DNA TGCGCCAGCAGCCCGGCGGCAAGCACAGATACGCAGTATTTT. The variable domain in full, with the rest retrieved from reference TRBV5-1 and TRBJ2-3, is KAGVTQTPRYLIKTRGQQVTLSCSPISGHRSVSWYQQTPGQGLQFLFEYFSETQRNKGNFPGRFSGRQFSNSRSEMNVSTLELGDSALYLCASSPAASTDTQYFGPGTRLTVL.

This chain uses TRBV10-3 with TRBJ2-3, with 7 bases that match TRBD1. Looked up from germline, CDR1 is ENHRY and CDR2 is SYGVKD. This CDR3 comprises 16 residues. Trimming took 2 bases from V and 0 from J; bases not matched to a gene: 5. Here the CDR3 reads CAISEPGTASTDTQYF. CDR3 nucleotides: TGTGCCATCAGTGAGCCCGGGACAGCTAGCACAGATACGCAGTATTTT.

The chain has TRBV20-1 and TRBJ1-6; D perhaps matches TRBD1 (5 bases). The length of the CDR3 is 17 residues. Trimming shortened V by 1 base and J by 6 bases, and 19 bases separated the two germline ends. Germline V gene data show CDR1 as DFQATT and CDR2 as SNEGSKA (reference sequence). In nucleotides, the CDR3 is TGCAGTGCTAGAGCCTGGCAGGGAGATTCATTTAATTCACCCCTCCACTTT. This translates into CSARAWQGDSFNSPLHF.

The chain uses TRBV20-1 and TRBJ2-1; tentative D call: TRBD2 (5 bases). V lost 1 base and J lost 0, with 13 bases in between. Germline CDR1 is DFQATT and CDR2 is SNEGSKA (reference sequence). This CDR3 comprises 16 residues. CDR3 sequence: CSARVLAGRSYNEQFF. The CDR3 DNA reads TGCAGTGCTAGAGTGCTCGCGGGCCGCTCCTACAATGAGCAGTTCTTC.

The chain has TRBV20-1 and TRBJ2-5; TRBD1 matches 7 bases. The V segment lost 6 bases and the J segment 2 bases; nucleotides outside the gene matches: 9. CDR1 DFQATT and CDR2 SNEGSKA come from the germline V gene (reference sequence). This CDR3 is 14 amino acids long. CDR3 region: CSANRGDKQETQYF. CDR3 sequence (DNA): TGCAGTGCAAACAGGGGCGACAAACAAGAGACCCAGTACTTC.

The chain carries TRBV29-1 and TRBJ2-4, with TRBD1 identical over 8 bases. The CDR3 contains 14 residues. CDR1 is SQVTM, CDR2 ANQGSEA, per germline. The V segment lost 6 bases and the J segment 13 bases; nucleotides outside the gene matches: 17. The CDR3 DNA reads as TGCAGCGTCGGAGCCCGACAGGGGAAGTCAGTGCAGTACTTC. Amino acids: CSVGARQGKSVQYF. Filled out from reference TRBV29-1 and TRBJ2-4, the complete variable domain reads SAVISQKPSRDICQRGTSLTIQCQVDSQVTMMFWYRQQPGQSLTLIATANQGSEATYESGFVIDKFPISRPNLTFSTLTVSNMSPEDSSIYLCSVGARQGKSVQYFGAGTRLSVL.

V usage is TRBV10-2 and J usage is TRBJ2-7, with TRBD2 matching over 7 bases. Germline-derived CDR1 and CDR2 are WSHSY and SAAADI. The CDR3 totals 15 residues. The J segment lost 5 bases and the V segment lost 6 bases, leaving 13 bases of the junction unmatched. CDR3 residues: CASSPPERGGNEQYF. Written as DNA, the CDR3 is TGCGCCAGCAGCCCGCCCGAGAGGGGAGGGAACGAGCAGTACTTC.

The rearrangement uses TRBV2 and TRBJ2-7; TRBD2 matches at 8 bases. CDR3 length: 16 residues. Losses at the gene ends were 6 bases for V and 0 bases for J; bases not matched to a gene: 10. Germline assignment: CDR1 SNHLY and CDR2 FYNNEI. The CDR3: CASRELLAGSSYEQYF. The CDR3 region has the DNA TGTGCCAGCAGAGAGTTATTAGCGGGAAGCTCCTACGAGCAGTACTTC.

This rearrangement joins TRBV6-5 to TRBJ2-7, with 8 bases aligning to TRBD1. V trimming: 2 bases; J trimming: 6 bases; junction bases outside the gene matches: 9. The V gene's germline CDR1 is MNHEY and CDR2 SVGAGI. This CDR3 comprises 15 residues. The CDR3 DNA is TGTGCCAGCAGTTACGAAAGGACAGGGACCTCCGAGCAGTACTTC. It specifies CASSYERTGTSEQYF.

This sequence joins TRBV27 and TRBJ2-1, with a weak D call TRBD2 (6 bases). The J call may be faulty, since TRBJ2-7 better matches the DNA end. Germline-derived CDR1 and CDR2 are MNHEY and SMNVEV (reference sequence). This CDR3 is 18 amino acids long. CDR3 protein: CASSLWMGSGSSYNEQYF. The CDR3 DNA reads as TGTGCCAGCAGTTTATGGATGGGTAGCGGAAGCTCCTACAATGAGCAGTACTTC.

This clonotype was observed a handful of times. The chain joins TRBV5-1 to TRBJ2-1, with 8 bases identical to TRBD2. Germline CDR1 is SGHRS and CDR2 is YFSETQ. With V trimmed by 5 bases and J by 2 bases, 3 bases remained unmatched. This CDR3 is built from 14 residues. CDR3 protein: CASRDSGTYNEQFF. CDR3 nucleotides: TGCGCCAGCAGGGATAGCGGGACCTACAATGAGCAGTTCTTC.

This clonotype came up a few times. The chain uses TRBV5-1 and TRBJ2-1; D tentatively fits TRBD1 or TRBD2 (6 bases each). The end of the DNA fits TRBJ2-7 better, so the J call may be wrong. The germline V gene has CDR1 SGHRS and CDR2 YFSETQ. The CDR3 consists of 16 residues. CDR3 DNA sequence: TGCGCCAGCAGCTTGGGTTCGTCCGGGGGCACCTACGAGCAGTACTTC. Protein: CASSLGSSGGTYEQYF.

The rearrangement links TRBV20-1 to TRBJ2-6, with D perhaps matching TRBD2 (6 bases). The germline V gene encodes CDR1 DFQATT and CDR2 SNEGSKA (reference sequence). This CDR3 spans 15 amino acids. V lost 5 bases and J 2 bases, leaving 13 bases between the germline ends. The CDR3 DNA sequence: TGCAGTGCTCCCTCTCCTAGCGCTGGGGCCAACGTCCTGACTTTC. This sequence encodes CSAPSPSAGANVLTF.

This clonotype has a single count. The chain links TRBV15 to TRBJ2-1, with D unclear. Germline lookup yields CDR1 LNHNV and CDR2 YYDKDF (reference sequence). Trimming cost V 1 base and J 12 bases, with 13 bases left between them. CDR3 length equals 13 residues. In nucleotides, the CDR3 is TGTGCCACCAGCAGAGGGGGTGGCGAAGGGCAGTTCTTC. Translated, it gives CATSRGGGEGQFF. Combining the CDR3 with reference TRBV15 and TRBJ2-1 gives the whole variable domain DAMVIQNPRYQVTQFGKPVTLSCSQTLNHNVMYWYQQKSSQAPKLLFHYYDKDFNNEADTPDNFQSRRPNTSFCFLDIRSPGLGDTAMYLCATSRGGGEGQFFGPGTRLTVL.

The CDR3 DNA follows: TGTGCCAGCAGCCAGGGACCGGGGGGTCAGCCCCAGCATTTT. The encoded protein is CASSQGPGGQPQHF. This chain links TRBV5-6 with TRBJ1-5; tentatively, D is TRBD1 (5 bases). V lost 4 bases, J lost 6 bases, and 14 bases lay in between. The CDR3 has 14 amino acids. CDR1 is SGHDT and CDR2 is YYEEEE in the germline V gene.

The chain carries TRBV25-1 and TRBJ2-1, with D tentatively TRBD2 (5 bases). The CDR3 is 16 residues long. V lost 7 bases and J 0 bases, leaving 16 bases between the germline ends. Germline V gene lookup returns CDR1 MGHDK and CDR2 SYGVNS. DNA of the CDR3: TGTGCCAGCACCCCCGGAGAGCGGAGCTCCTACAATGAGCAGTTCTTC. It encodes CASTPGERSSYNEQFF.

V and J are TRBV5-1 and TRBJ2-5; D may be TRBD1 (6 bases). The J call is doubtful: the DNA matches TRBJ2-7 better. Looked up from germline, CDR1 is SGHRS and CDR2 is YFSETQ. This CDR3 spans 14 amino acids. The CDR3 loop reads CASSLAGAPSEQYF. CDR3 bases: TGCGCCAGCAGCTTGGCAGGGGCCCCTAGCGAGCAGTACTTC.

The V call is TRBV20-1, the J call TRBJ2-1, with 9 nucleotides matching TRBD1. The length of the CDR3 is 13 residues. Germline CDR1 is DFQATT and CDR2 is SNEGSKA (reference sequence). Trimming removed 8 bases from V and 6 bases from J; junction bases left unmatched: 8. The CDR3 region has the DNA TGCAGTTCCGGGACAGGGTCGCGCAATGAGCAGTTCTTC. This encodes CSSGTGSRNEQFF.